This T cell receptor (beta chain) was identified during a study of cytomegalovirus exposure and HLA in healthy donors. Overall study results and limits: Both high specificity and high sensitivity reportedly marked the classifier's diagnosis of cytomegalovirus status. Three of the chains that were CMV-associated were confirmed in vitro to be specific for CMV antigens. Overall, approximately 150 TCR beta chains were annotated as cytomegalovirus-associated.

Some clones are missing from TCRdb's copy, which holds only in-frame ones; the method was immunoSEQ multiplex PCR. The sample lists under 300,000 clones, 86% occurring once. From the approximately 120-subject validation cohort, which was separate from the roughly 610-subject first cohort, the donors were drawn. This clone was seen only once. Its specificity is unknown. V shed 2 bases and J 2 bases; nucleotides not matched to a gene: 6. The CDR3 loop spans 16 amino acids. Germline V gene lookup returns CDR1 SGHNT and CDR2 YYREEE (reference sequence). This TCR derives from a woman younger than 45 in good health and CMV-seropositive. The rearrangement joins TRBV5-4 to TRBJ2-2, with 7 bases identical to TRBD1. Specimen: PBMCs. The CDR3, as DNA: TGTGCCAGCAGCTTCTCGGGACAGCGTAACACCGGGGAGCTGTTTTTT. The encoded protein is CASSFSGQRNTGELFF.